Presented here are 26 T cell receptor beta chains from one specimen sequenced in a study of blood T cell repertoires in COVID-19. Using immunoSEQ multiplex PCR, the repertoire was profiled, and TCRdb retains in-frame clones only, with some absent. The table lists about 360,000 clones, around four fifths of them singletons. The material sequenced was peripheral blood. The receptors shown here come from a man aged 30 to 45 with active or convalescent COVID-19.

This clone was counted between two and nine times. This chain uses TRBV6-5 with TRBJ2-5, with D possibly matching TRBD2 (6 bases). V lost 11 bases and J 3 bases, leaving 16 bases between the germline ends. This CDR3 comprises 13 residues. Germline-derived CDR1 and CDR2 are MNHEY and SVGAGI. The CDR3: CAGYGWGEETQYF. CDR3 bases: TGTGCCGGCTACGGGTGGGGGGAAGAGACCCAGTACTTC.

CDR3 protein: CASSQESQSGANVLTF. The CDR3 bases are TGCGCCAGCAGCCAAGAGTCTCAGTCTGGGGCCAACGTCCTGACTTTC. The rearrangement joins TRBV4-1 to TRBJ2-6; D not resolved. CDR1 MGHRA and CDR2 YSYEKL come from the germline V gene. V was clipped by 0 bases and J by 1 base, with 7 bases between them. This CDR3 region has 16 residues.

J is TRBJ2-1 and V is TRBV6-4; 10 nucleotides align to TRBD1. The germline gives CDR1 MRHNA, CDR2 SNTAGT. The CDR3 spans 14 residues. The trim removed 3 bases at V and 8 bases at J, leaving 4 bases unmatched. This CDR3 reads CASSETGGSDEQFF. The CDR3 bases are TGTGCCAGCAGTGAGACAGGGGGCTCGGATGAGCAGTTCTTC.

This chain uses TRBV6-6 with TRBJ1-1; possible D gene TRBD1, 6 bases. Germline V lookup: CDR1 MNHNY, CDR2 SVGAGI (reference sequence). The length of the CDR3 is 12 residues. Trimming left V 9 bases short and J 7 bases short, with 15 bases between. CDR3 amino acids: CASTWGQLEAFF. CDR3 DNA: TGTGCCAGTACGTGGGGGCAGCTTGAAGCTTTCTTT.

The chain uses TRBV12-3 or TRBV12-4 and TRBJ1-4; the D is unclear. Trimming removed 3 bases at V and 5 bases at J, with 7 bases between. This CDR3 has 13 amino acids. CDR3 sequence (DNA): TGTGCCAGCAGTTTTCAGGTCAATGAAAAACTGTTTTTT. Amino acid sequence: CASSFQVNEKLFF.

The V gene is TRBV4-1, the J gene TRBJ2-5; 15 bases are shared with TRBD2. There are 16 residues in the CDR3. Germline lookup yields CDR1 MGHRA and CDR2 YSYEKL. V lost 0 bases and J lost 5; bases outside the gene matches: 1. This CDR3 reads CASSQEGTSGGETQYF. CDR3 bases: TGCGCCAGCAGCCAAGAGGGGACTAGCGGGGGGGAGACCCAGTACTTC.

The gene calls are TRBV5-4 and TRBJ2-3; TRBD2 matches 8 bases. The length of the CDR3 is 15 residues. Germline V gene data show CDR1 as SGHNT and CDR2 as YYREEE (reference sequence). V lost 3 bases to trimming and J lost 5 bases; unmatched junction nucleotides: 8. The CDR3 nucleotides read TGTGCCAGCAGCTCCACTAGCGGTGCAGGAGATACGCAGTATTTT. Translating it yields CASSSTSGAGDTQYF. Full variable domain (outside the CDR3, taken from reference TRBV5-4 and TRBJ2-3): ETGVTQSPTHLIKTRGQQVTLRCSSQSGHNTVSWYQQALGQGPQFIFQYYREEENGRGNFPPRFSGLQFPNYSSELNVNALELDDSALYLCASSSTSGAGDTQYFGPGTRLTVL.

The rearrangement links TRBV6-2 or TRBV6-3 to TRBJ2-7; a possible D gene is TRBD1 (5 bases). This CDR3 comprises 14 residues. With 6 bases removed from V and 5 bases from J, the gap between germline ends came to 17 bases. Germline V gene sequence: CDR1 MNHEY, CDR2 SVGEGT. The CDR3 nucleotides read TGTGCCAGCAGCTGGGGCAGGGAAATTGACGAGCAGTACTTC. This translates into CASSWGREIDEQYF.

The chain uses TRBV6-8 and TRBJ2-3, with TRBD2 identical over 9 bases. The CDR3 is made up of 18 amino acids. Germline loops: CDR1 MNHGY, CDR2 SAAAGT. V gave up 7 bases and J gave up 1 base; unmatched junction bases: 15. CDR3: CASIPSRGEREGTDTQYF. The CDR3 DNA follows: TGTGCCAGCATTCCATCCCGAGGGGAGCGGGAGGGCACAGATACGCAGTATTTT.

The gene calls are TRBV18 and TRBJ2-1; 10 bases agree with TRBD2. In germline, CDR1 is KGHSH, CDR2 LQKENI. Losses at the gene ends were 3 bases for V and 6 bases for J; bases not matched to a gene: 5. CDR3 length: 15 amino acids. The CDR3 DNA follows: TGTGCCAGCTCACCTGGACTAGCGGTTGTCAATGAGCAGTTCTTC. Protein sequence: CASSPGLAVVNEQFF.

V gene TRBV7-9 combines with J gene TRBJ1-2; 8 nucleotides line up with TRBD1. This CDR3 has 13 residues. V gave up 1 base and J gave up 9 bases; unmatched junction bases: 4. Germline values: CDR1 SEHNR, CDR2 FQNEAQ (reference sequence). The CDR3 loop reads CASSLDRGYRYTF. CDR3 bases: TGTGCCAGCAGCTTAGACAGGGGGTATCGCTACACCTTC.

The chain employs TRBV12-3 or TRBV12-4 and TRBJ2-7; D gene ambiguous. Trimming took off 2 bases at V and 7 bases at J, with 6 bases between the two ends. The CDR3 covers 11 residues. As DNA, the CDR3 is TGTGCCAGCAGTTTATTGAGGGAGCAGTACTTC. Its translation: CASSLLREQYF.

The chain recombines TRBV5-1 with TRBJ2-1; D is unclear. The CDR3 is 12 residues long. Trimming cost V 2 bases and J 7 bases, with 7 bases left between them. CDR1 SGHRS and CDR2 YFSETQ come from the germline V gene. CDR3 amino acids: CASSLHSNEQFF. Here the CDR3 DNA reads TGCGCCAGCAGCTTACACAGTAATGAGCAGTTCTTC.

V usage is TRBV19 and J usage is TRBJ2-3, with 9 bases matching TRBD2. There are 15 residues in the CDR3. Germline V gene lookup returns CDR1 LNHDA and CDR2 SQIVND (reference sequence). The trim removed 10 bases at V and 0 bases at J, leaving 8 bases unmatched. In nucleotides, the CDR3 is TGTGCCACCTCGCTCACTAGCGGGAGCACAGATACGCAGTATTTT. Amino acid sequence: CATSLTSGSTDTQYF. Combining the CDR3 with reference TRBV19 and TRBJ2-3 gives the whole variable domain DGGITQSPKYLFRKEGQNVTLSCEQNLNHDAMYWYRQDPGQGLRLIYYSQIVNDFQKGDIAEGYSVSREKKESFPLTVTSAQKNPTAFYLCATSLTSGSTDTQYFGPGTRLTVL.

The chain carries TRBV18 and TRBJ2-2; D remains ambiguous. This CDR3 has 14 amino acids. Trimming removed 0 bases at V and 5 bases at J, with 7 bases between. Germline V gives CDR1 KGHSH, CDR2 LQKENI. The CDR3 DNA sequence: TGTGCCAGCTCACCACCGTGGAGAACCGGGGAGCTGTTTTTT. This encodes CASSPPWRTGELFF.

The chain is built from TRBV11-2 and TRBJ2-5; 10 bases line up with TRBD2. The germline V gene encodes CDR1 SGHAT and CDR2 FQNNGV. CDR3 length equals 19 residues. The J segment lost 0 bases and the V segment lost 4 bases, leaving 14 bases of the junction unmatched. For the CDR3, the DNA is TGTGCCAGCAGCTCACGAGCGGGGGGGCTGACAAAGTACCAAGAGACCCAGTACTTC. It specifies CASSSRAGGLTKYQETQYF.

This clone is a singleton in its sample. The rearrangement links TRBV3-1 (or the pseudogene TRBV3-2) to TRBJ1-5, with a possible D match to TRBD1 (5 bases). V lost 1 base and J 7 bases, leaving 14 bases between the germline ends. Germline CDR1 reads LGHDT; CDR2 reads YNNKEL (reference sequence). The CDR3 has 15 residues. The DNA for the CDR3 is TGTGCCAGCAGCCAAGCCTGGACTCGGGGGCAGCCCCAGCATTTT. Translated: CASSQAWTRGQPQHF.

The V call is TRBV9, the J call TRBJ2-1; 16 nucleotides align to TRBD2. There are 17 residues in the CDR3. V lost 3 bases and J lost 7; bases outside the gene matches: 7. The germline CDR1 and CDR2 sequences are SGDLS and YYNGEE. For the CDR3, the DNA is TGTGCCAGCAGCGGAGGGACTAGCGGGAGGGGATGGAATGAGCAGTTCTTC. Its translation is CASSGGTSGRGWNEQFF.

This clone was seen more than once but under ten times. V gene TRBV29-1 combines with J gene TRBJ2-7, with a weak D call TRBD1 (5 bases). The CDR3 consists of 15 residues. Deletions cut 3 bases from V and 6 bases from J, with 21 bases between. Looked up from germline, CDR1 is SQVTM and CDR2 is ANQGSEA. CDR3 in amino acids: CSVEGRSIRLCEQYF. As DNA, the CDR3 is TGCAGCGTTGAGGGGCGGTCAATCCGCCTTTGCGAGCAGTACTTC.

The V call is TRBV4-3, the J call TRBJ1-4; 12 nucleotides agree with TRBD1. This CDR3 region has 16 residues. Germline V gene lookup returns CDR1 LGHNA and CDR2 YSLEER. Unmatched junction bases numbered 6, after V lost 0 bases and J lost 10 bases. CDR3 residues: CASSQDPGTGGGKLFF. The CDR3 nucleotides read TGCGCCAGCAGCCAAGATCCCGGGACAGGGGGCGGAAAACTGTTTTTT.

The V and J genes are TRBV29-1 and TRBJ2-1; unclear D gene. CDR3 length equals 11 residues. The V and J ends lost 6 bases and 8 bases respectively, with 11 bases between them. The germline gives CDR1 SQVTM, CDR2 ANQGSEA. The CDR3 region has the DNA TGCAGCGTGGGTAGAGAGGATGAGCAGTTCTTC. Translating it yields CSVGREDEQFF.

The gene calls are TRBV28 and TRBJ2-3; 12 nucleotides agree with TRBD2. Germline lookup yields CDR1 MDHEN and CDR2 SYDVKM. J lost 3 bases, V lost 7 bases, and 14 bases had no gene match. The CDR3 covers 18 residues. Written as DNA, the CDR3 is TGTGCCAGCACCAGGAGACTAGCGGGAGTGGGTCCTACAGATACGCAGTATTTT. Protein product: CASTRRLAGVGPTDTQYF.

The chain recombines TRBV6-1 with TRBJ2-4; a weak D match, TRBD1 (5 bases). CDR1 and CDR2 from the germline V gene are MNHNS and SASEGT. With 1 base removed from V and 3 bases from J, the gap between germline ends came to 10 bases. There are 15 residues in the CDR3. The CDR3 nucleotides read TGTGCCAGCAGTGAAGAGGGGCACTTCAAAAACATTCAGTACTTC. Its protein is CASSEEGHFKNIQYF.

The V call is TRBV28, the J call TRBJ2-7; D is ambiguous. Germline CDR1 MDHEN, CDR2 SYDVKM. This CDR3 comprises 15 residues. Trimming removed 3 bases from V and 2 bases from J, with 14 bases in between. The chain's CDR3 is CASSLTRRPTYEQYF. The CDR3 coding sequence is TGTGCCAGCAGTTTGACCCGCAGGCCCACCTACGAGCAGTACTTC.

The V gene is TRBV30, the J gene TRBJ1-1; perhaps TRBD1 as D (5 bases). Trimming took 1 base from V and 6 from J, leaving 18 bases between them. CDR3 length: 15 amino acids. Germline CDR1 is GTSNPN and CDR2 is SVGIG (reference sequence). The CDR3 nucleotides read TGTGCCTGGAGTGAAAATTGGAGACAGATCGCTGAAGCTTTCTTT. Translated, it gives CAWSENWRQIAEAFF.

CDR3 DNA: TGTGCCAGCAGGGCTAACAGGGGGCCATTTATCGAGCAGTTCTTC. This gives the protein CASRANRGPFIEQFF. The chain employs TRBV9 and TRBJ2-1; 9 positions match TRBD1. After removal of 5 bases from V and 10 bases from J, the junction contained 13 bases not matched to a gene. CDR3 size: 15 residues. Germline V gives CDR1 SGDLS, CDR2 YYNGEE.